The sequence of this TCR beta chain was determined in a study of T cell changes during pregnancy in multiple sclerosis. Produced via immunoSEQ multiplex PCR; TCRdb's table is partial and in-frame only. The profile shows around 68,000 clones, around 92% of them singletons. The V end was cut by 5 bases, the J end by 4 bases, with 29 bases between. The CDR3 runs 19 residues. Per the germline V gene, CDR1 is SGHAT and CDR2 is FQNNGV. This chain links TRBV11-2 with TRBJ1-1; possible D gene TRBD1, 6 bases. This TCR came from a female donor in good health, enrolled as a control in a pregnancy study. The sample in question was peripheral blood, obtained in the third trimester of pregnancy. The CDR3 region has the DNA TGTGCCAGCAGCCCCGGTCGGGGGCGGGGGTTGGTCGGTGGCACTGAAGCTTTCTTT. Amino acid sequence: CASSPGRGRGLVGGTEAFF.